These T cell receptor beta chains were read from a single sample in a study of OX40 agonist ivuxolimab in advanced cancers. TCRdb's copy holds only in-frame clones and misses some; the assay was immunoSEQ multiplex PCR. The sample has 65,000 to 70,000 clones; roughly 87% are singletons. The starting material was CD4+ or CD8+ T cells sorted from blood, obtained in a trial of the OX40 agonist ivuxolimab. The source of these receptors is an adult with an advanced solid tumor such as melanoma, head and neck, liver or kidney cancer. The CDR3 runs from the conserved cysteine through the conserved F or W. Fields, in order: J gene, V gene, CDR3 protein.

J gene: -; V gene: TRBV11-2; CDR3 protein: CASSRSGPTYEQYF
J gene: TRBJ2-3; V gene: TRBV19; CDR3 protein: CASSTGPTQYF
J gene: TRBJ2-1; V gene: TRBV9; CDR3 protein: CASTRGAGGPNEQFF
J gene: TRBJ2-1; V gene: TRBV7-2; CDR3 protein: CASSSGSGGNTMRQFF
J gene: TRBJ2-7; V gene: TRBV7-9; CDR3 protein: CASSLEQGTYEQYF
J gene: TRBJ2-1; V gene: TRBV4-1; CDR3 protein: CASSQEGRGDNEQFF
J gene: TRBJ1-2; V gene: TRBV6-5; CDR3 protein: CASSYDLSPYGYTF
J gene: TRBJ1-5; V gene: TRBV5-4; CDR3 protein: CASSLSPSAIQPQHF
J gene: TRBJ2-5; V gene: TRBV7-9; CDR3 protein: CASSREAGGPETQYF
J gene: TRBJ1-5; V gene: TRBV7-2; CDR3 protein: CASSLDDRDSQPQHF
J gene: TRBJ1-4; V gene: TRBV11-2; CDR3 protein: CASSLGTAEKLFF
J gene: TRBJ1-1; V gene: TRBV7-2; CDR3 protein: CASSRQGGNTEAFF
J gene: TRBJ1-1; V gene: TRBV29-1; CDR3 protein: CSVGLGQPGAAFF
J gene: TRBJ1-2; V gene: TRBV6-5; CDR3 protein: CASRRRGPNYGYTF
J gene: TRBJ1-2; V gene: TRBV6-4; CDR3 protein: CASSEEGVSGYTF
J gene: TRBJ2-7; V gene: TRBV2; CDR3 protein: CASSGGGSFYEQYF
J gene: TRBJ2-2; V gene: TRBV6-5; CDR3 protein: CASSNTGIDGELFF
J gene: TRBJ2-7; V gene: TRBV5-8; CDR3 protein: CASSHGDPALWGYEQYF
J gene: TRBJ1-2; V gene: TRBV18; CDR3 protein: CASSGDRASYGYTF
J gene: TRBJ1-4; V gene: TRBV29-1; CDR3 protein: CSVGTGGQGEKLFF
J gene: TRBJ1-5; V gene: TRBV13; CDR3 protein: CASRLSTGGSNQPQHF
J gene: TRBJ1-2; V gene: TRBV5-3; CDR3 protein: CLTAGKVDYTF
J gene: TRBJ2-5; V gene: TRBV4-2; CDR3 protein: CASSQGGSGETQYF
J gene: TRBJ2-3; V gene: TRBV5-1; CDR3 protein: CASRLRGARAYTDTQYF
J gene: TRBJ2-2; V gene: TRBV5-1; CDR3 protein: CASSLLVGELFF
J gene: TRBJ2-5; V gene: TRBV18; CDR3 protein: CASSPGSQLVSYF
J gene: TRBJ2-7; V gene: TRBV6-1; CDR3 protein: CASSRVGTYEQYF
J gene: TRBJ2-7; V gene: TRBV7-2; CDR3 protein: CASSFFEQTSYEQYF
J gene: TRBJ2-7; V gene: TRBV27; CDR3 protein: CASSSSGTTYEQYF
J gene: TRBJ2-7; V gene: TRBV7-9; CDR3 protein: CASSLRTGTYEQYF
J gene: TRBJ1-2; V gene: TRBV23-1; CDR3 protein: CASSRKGTGDFNYGYTF
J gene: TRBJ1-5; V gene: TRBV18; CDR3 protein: CASSPGPRPQHF
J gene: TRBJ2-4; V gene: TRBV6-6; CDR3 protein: CASSYSDSKNIQYF
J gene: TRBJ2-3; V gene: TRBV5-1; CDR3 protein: CASSLDGSGGARDTQYF
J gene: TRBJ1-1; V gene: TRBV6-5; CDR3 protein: CASRRDTANTEAFF
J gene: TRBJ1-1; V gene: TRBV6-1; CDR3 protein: CASSTTGGVAEAFF
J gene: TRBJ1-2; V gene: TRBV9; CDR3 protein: CASSEYGYTF
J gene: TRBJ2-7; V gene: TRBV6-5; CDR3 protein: CASTGVGAYEQYF
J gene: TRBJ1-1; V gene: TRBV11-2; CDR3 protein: CASSLGTTEAFF
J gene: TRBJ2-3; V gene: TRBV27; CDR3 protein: CASSWRVRDTQYF
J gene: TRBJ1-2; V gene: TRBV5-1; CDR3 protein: CASSQGISNYGYTF
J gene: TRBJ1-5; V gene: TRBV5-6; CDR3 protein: CASSSFSRGRVNQPQHF
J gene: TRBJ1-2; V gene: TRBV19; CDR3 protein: CASSNPQGAGGYTF
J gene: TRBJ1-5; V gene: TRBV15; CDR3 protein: CATSRAAVGNQPQHF
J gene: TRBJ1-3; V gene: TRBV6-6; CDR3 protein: CASSSTGGNTIYF
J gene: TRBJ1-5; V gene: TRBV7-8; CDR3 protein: CASSLRTGAYSNQPQHF
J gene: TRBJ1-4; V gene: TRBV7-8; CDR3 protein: CASSPRTVTNEKLFF
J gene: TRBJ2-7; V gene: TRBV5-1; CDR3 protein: CASNSGGASYEQYF
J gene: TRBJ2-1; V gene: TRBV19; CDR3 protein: CASTLAGKYNEQFF
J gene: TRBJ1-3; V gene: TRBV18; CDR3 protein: CASSPGAGNTIYF
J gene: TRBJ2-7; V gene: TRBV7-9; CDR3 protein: CASSLTGQHYEQYF